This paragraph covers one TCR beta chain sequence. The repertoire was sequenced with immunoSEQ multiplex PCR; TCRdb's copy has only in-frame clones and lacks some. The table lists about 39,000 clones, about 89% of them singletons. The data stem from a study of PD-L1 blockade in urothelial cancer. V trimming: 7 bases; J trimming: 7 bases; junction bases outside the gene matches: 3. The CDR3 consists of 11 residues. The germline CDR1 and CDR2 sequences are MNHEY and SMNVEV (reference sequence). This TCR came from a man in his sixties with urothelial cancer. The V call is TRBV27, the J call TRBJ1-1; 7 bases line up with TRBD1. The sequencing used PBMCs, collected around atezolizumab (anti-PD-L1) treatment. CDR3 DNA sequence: TGTGCCAGCAACAGGGGACTTGAAGCTTTCTTT. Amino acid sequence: CASNRGLEAFF.